Included here is one T cell receptor (beta chain) sequence, with context. Libraries were prepared by immunoSEQ multiplex PCR; TCRdb keeps only in-frame clonotypes and omits some of them. The table shows 160,000 or so clones, with roughly nine tenths occurring only once. The data were obtained in a study of T cell responses to AZD1222 COVID-19 vaccine. Study details: Both about-4-week and about-12-week second-dose recipients were combined.

The CDR3 spans 12 residues. Germline V gene data show CDR1 as GTSNPN and CDR2 as SVGIG (reference sequence). V lost 3 bases, J lost 6 bases, and 8 bases lay in between. The starting material was peripheral blood, obtained on day 0 of AZD1222 vaccination. The gene calls are TRBV30 and TRBJ2-2; D may be TRBD1 (6 bases). This receptor was obtained from an adult in good health. The CDR3 reads CAWSRGSGELFF. CDR3 in DNA: TGTGCCTGGAGCAGGGGATCCGGGGAGCTGTTTTTT.